A selection of T cell receptor beta chains follows, all from one sample in a study of beta chain features in type 1 diabetes. Clones were sequenced by immunoSEQ multiplex PCR, and TCRdb holds only the in-frame ones, with some missing. The sample has about half a million clones, 10% to 12% seen once. The sample comprised naive CD4+ T cells from blood. Every receptor here comes from a young woman in good health. Both conserved end residues are part of each CDR3. A D gene is named only where the DNA matches it firmly. Not every row has a clone size; where given, it reads once, few, many or a size class.

v_gene	abundance	j_gene	d_gene	CDR3aa	CDR3nt
TRBV9	NA	TRBJ1-2	NA	CASCVGSGYGYTF	TGTGCCAGCTGTGTGGGGTCGGGCTATGGCTACACCTTC
TRBV18	NA	TRBJ2-3	TRBD2	CASSRLAGGVDTQYF	TGTGCCAGCTCACGACTAGCGGGGGGAGTAGATACGCAGTATTTT
TRBV7-9	few	TRBJ1-4	NA	CASSPSAQVRQKLFF	TGTGCCAGCAGCCCCTCAGCGCAGGTTCGGCAAAAACTGTTTTTT
TRBV19	NA	TRBJ2-7	TRBD1	CASSILAGTDYEQYF	TGTGCCAGTAGTATCTTAGCCGGGACAGACTACGAGCAGTACTTC
TRBV5-1	NA	TRBJ2-1	NA	CASSLDRGGNDEQFF	TGCGCCAGCAGCTTGGACAGGGGAGGGAATGATGAGCAGTTCTTC
TRBV7-2	NA	TRBJ1-1	NA	CASSLARHTEAFF	TGTGCCAGCAGCTTAGCTCGACACACTGAAGCTTTCTTT
TRBV6-5	NA	TRBJ2-7	NA	CASSYSRQNEQYF	TGTGCCAGCAGTTACTCCCGTCAGAACGAGCAGTACTTC
TRBV5-4	NA	TRBJ2-7	TRBD2	CASSSASGSYEQYF	TGTGCCAGCAGCTCAGCTAGCGGGAGTTACGAGCAGTACTTC
TRBV7-2	few	TRBJ2-4	NA	CASSLESGVAKNIQYF	TGTGCCAGCAGCTTAGAGTCGGGGGTAGCCAAAAACATTCAGTACTTC
TRBV4-1	NA	TRBJ2-1	NA	CASSQDGGGLNEQFF	TGCGCCAGCAGCCAAGATGGTGGAGGGTTGAATGAGCAGTTCTTC
TRBV7-3	NA	TRBJ2-6	TRBD1	CASSTSGGGANVLTF	TGTGCCAGCAGCACCTCAGGGGGTGGGGCCAACGTCCTGACTTTC
TRBV15	NA	TRBJ1-1	NA	CATSRVSPGTEAFF	TGTGCCACCAGCAGAGTCTCACCTGGGACTGAAGCTTTCTTT
TRBV6-5	few	TRBJ2-7	NA	CASRRSGSYEQYF	TGTGCCAGCAGGCGTAGCGGATCCTACGAGCAGTACTTC